Detailed here is one T cell receptor (beta chain). Its antigen is not known. This entry belongs to a study of cytomegalovirus exposure and HLA in healthy donors. The overall study: Earlier findings included roughly 120 million unique TCR beta sequences obtained from around 180 million T cells.

There are 15 residues in the CDR3. Deletions cut 10 bases from V and 3 bases from J, with 21 bases between. The germline CDR1 and CDR2 sequences are LNHDA and SQIVND (reference sequence). General study results and limits: A missense DCLRE1C variant was associated with V- and J-gene trimming of TCR beta chains in a later analysis, and an independent cohort replicated the association. About 87% or about 30% of the time was how often most TCR beta V segments were productive, according to an earlier analysis. In a later analysis, compared with equally common non-associated chains, HLA-associated beta chains were more expanded.

Use of 60 Vbeta and 13 Jbeta primers characterized the PCR. The data were produced by immunoSEQ multiplex PCR, yet TCRdb's version contains in-frame clones alone and is incomplete. Among 150,000 to 180,000 clones, about 84% were seen once, and the ten largest hold roughly 5.5%. The sequencing sample was made of PBMCs. The origin of this receptor is a middle-aged woman in good health and CMV-seropositive. The chain combines TRBV19 with TRBJ2-5; perhaps TRBD1 as D (6 bases). The CDR3, as DNA: TGTGCCACCAGAAAGGACAGTGACGGAGAAGAGACCCAGTACTTC. It specifies CATRKDSDGEETQYF.